This is a list of T cell receptor beta chains from one sample in a study of cytomegalovirus exposure and HLA in healthy donors. Using immunoSEQ multiplex PCR, the repertoire was profiled, and TCRdb retains in-frame clones only, with some absent. This sample yields about 77,000 clones, of which roughly 74% are seen a single time; approximately 3.7% belongs to the top ten. The sequenced sample consisted of PBMCs. Source of these receptors: a man aged 35 to 55 in good health and CMV-seronegative. CDR3s include the opening cysteine and the closing phenylalanine or tryptophan. The D gene is left open where the match is weak. Rows give clone size only sometimes, using once, few, many, or a class for an expanded clone.

14	.	TRBV13	.	TRBJ2-5	CAGNRLSGTGTQYF	TGTGCCGGAAATCGACTCTCGGGTACGGGTACCCAGTACTTC
15	.	TRBV11-2	.	TRBJ2-1	CASSQTGLSYNEQFF	TGTGCCAGCAGTCAGACAGGCCTCTCCTACAATGAGCAGTTCTTC
16	.	TRBV19	TRBD1	TRBJ2-3	CASSKSRDRFTDTQYF	TGTGCCAGTAGCAAATCCCGGGACAGATTCACAGATACGCAGTATTTT
15	.	TRBV25-1	.	TRBJ1-3	CASSDTPASGNTIYF	TGTGCCAGCAGTGACACCCCAGCGTCTGGAAACACCATATATTTT
16	few	TRBV25-1	.	TRBJ1-4	CASSDLGQGINEKLFF	TGTGCCAGCAGTGACCTAGGGCAGGGGATAAATGAAAAACTGTTTTTT
14	.	TRBV10-3	.	TRBJ1-2	CAISEENVGYGYTF	TGTGCCATCAGTGAGGAAAACGTCGGCTATGGCTACACCTTC
13	.	TRBV2	TRBD2	TRBJ2-5	CASSPGTSGEQYF	TGTGCCAGCAGCCCGGGGACTAGCGGGGAGCAGTACTTC
14	.	TRBV15	TRBD1	TRBJ2-7	CATSRGTGRYEQYF	TGTGCCACCAGCAGAGGGACAGGGCGCTACGAGCAGTACTTC
13	few	TRBV30	TRBD1	TRBJ1-2	CAGAGTGGIGYTF	TGTGCCGGGGCCGGGACAGGGGGCATTGGCTACACCTTC
18	.	TRBV10-2	TRBD2	TRBJ2-6	CASSEIVAGTSGANVLTF	TGCGCCAGCAGTGAGATAGTAGCGGGGACCTCTGGGGCCAACGTCCTGACTTTC
15	.	TRBV19	TRBD2	TRBJ2-5	CASSMSGGAGETQYF	TGTGCCAGTAGTATGAGCGGGGGGGCTGGGGAGACCCAGTACTTC
16	.	TRBV18	TRBD1	TRBJ2-7	CASSRSPTTGESEQYF	TGTGCCAGCTCACGGTCCCCGACGACAGGGGAGAGCGAGCAGTACTTC
18	.	TRBV28	.	TRBJ2-1	CASSLLVRASPGYNEQFF	TGTGCCAGCAGTTTGTTGGTCAGGGCGTCTCCCGGATACAATGAGCAGTTCTTC
11	.	TRBV30	.	TRBJ2-5	CAWGTGLPQYF	TGTGCCTGGGGCACTGGACTGCCCCAGTACTTC
15	.	TRBV5-4	TRBD2	TRBJ2-3	CASSFSGGYTDTQYF	TGTGCCAGCAGCTTTAGCGGGGGCTACACAGATACGCAGTATTTT
15	.	TRBV6-5	.	TRBJ1-6	CASRLRVFGNSPLHF	TGTGCCAGCAGACTCCGGGTTTTCGGCAATTCACCCCTCCACTTT
16	.	TRBV7-2	TRBD1	TRBJ2-1	CASSLGGQGAYNEQFF	TGTGCCAGCAGCTTAGGCGGACAGGGCGCCTACAATGAGCAGTTCTTC
15	.	TRBV28	TRBD1	TRBJ2-7	CASSSPGTGAYEQYF	TGTGCCAGCAGCTCACCCGGGACAGGAGCCTACGAGCAGTACTTC
15	.	TRBV7-6	TRBD1	TRBJ2-7	CASSVDRGSSYEQYF	TGTGCCAGCAGCGTGGACAGGGGGTCCTCCTACGAGCAGTACTTC